This T cell receptor beta chain was obtained from a study of blood T cell repertoires in COVID-19. Trimming took 3 bases from V and 0 from J, leaving 6 bases between them. The CDR3 extends over 13 amino acids. CDR1 and CDR2 from the germline V gene are DFQATT and SNEGSKA (reference sequence). This study enrolled people aged about 18 to 100 from roughly 24 US geographic areas. All exposed participants met a person with COVID-19 within 2 weeks before entering the study. Clones were sequenced by immunoSEQ multiplex PCR, and TCRdb holds only the in-frame ones, with some missing. The table includes more than 300,000 clones, 90% detected once.

The sequenced material came from PBMCs or T cells enriched from blood (not recorded which). This receptor was taken from a woman in her twenties or thirties who had been exposed to COVID-19. The V and J genes are TRBV20-1 and TRBJ1-3; D is ambiguous. DNA of the CDR3: TGCAGTGCTAGTTCCGGCTCTGGAAACACCATATATTTT. This translates into CSASSGSGNTIYF.